This T cell receptor (beta chain) came from a study of B cell selection in AIRE deficiency. The sorted conventional CD4 T cells were gated as CD4+CD127+. Details on this clone: Its antigen is undetermined.

Broader study findings: CDR3s were shorter in shared Treg sequences, reflecting few non-templated nucleotide insertions.

The method was immunoSEQ multiplex PCR; TCRdb's version includes in-frame clones alone and lacks a portion of them. This repertoire shows around 19,000 clones, approximately 97% found once; its top ten account for roughly 0.3%. V shed 5 bases and J shed 4 bases, with 17 bases lying between them. This CDR3 is built from 16 residues. The germline CDR1 and CDR2 sequences are ENHRY and SYGVKD. The V and J genes are TRBV10-3 and TRBJ1-4, with unresolved D. The TCR comes from a human donor with AIRE deficiency. The material sequenced was conventional CD4+ T cells sorted from PBMCs. CDR3 nucleotides: TGTGCCATCAGTCCCCGTAGGGTACACAGTAATGAAAAACTGTTTTTT. This encodes CAISPRRVHSNEKLFF.